The 19 T cell receptor beta chains below were found in one sample sequenced in a study of persistence of HIV-infected CD4 T cells. Their recognized antigens are unknown. Nonspecific anti-CD3/anti-CD28 bead stimulation represents the broad CD4+ T cell repertoire. Responding CD4+ T cells were sorted by upregulation of both CD40 ligand and CD69. Sequencing used immunoSEQ version 4 in survey mode. Profiling relied on immunoSEQ multiplex PCR, and the TCRdb table lists in-frame clones only, not all of them. The sample contains over 35,000 clones, around 90% of which appear only once. Sequences were derived from CD4+ T cells sorted from PBMCs after approximately 19-hour stimulation, sampled from a patient who received antiretroviral therapy. These receptors all stem from an adult man with HIV who was CMV-seropositive.

The rearrangement uses TRBV28 and TRBJ1-5; 7 positions agree with TRBD1. The CDR3 loop spans 14 amino acids. V gave up 7 bases and J gave up 6 bases; unmatched junction bases: 9. CDR1 is MDHEN, CDR2 SYDVKM, per germline. The DNA of the CDR3 is TGTGCCAGCATCGTACAGGGGTTCGGTCAGCCCCAGCATTTT. This gives the protein CASIVQGFGQPQHF.

The J gene is TRBJ1-6, the V gene TRBV2, with 7 nucleotides matching TRBD1. V lost 8 bases, J lost 9 bases, and 13 bases stayed unmatched. The V gene's germline CDR1 is SNHLY and CDR2 FYNNEI. The length of the CDR3 is 15 residues. CDR3 region: CASGRSTGAFSPLHF. The CDR3 DNA follows: TGTGCCAGCGGACGTTCTACAGGGGCCTTTTCACCCCTCCACTTT.

The chain has TRBV25-1 and TRBJ2-2; D may be TRBD1 (6 bases). V lost 3 bases and J lost 4, with 12 bases in between. Germline CDR1 MGHDK, CDR2 SYGVNS. CDR3 length: 15 amino acids. CDR3 sequence reads: CASSDWDTSTGELFF. DNA for the CDR3: TGTGCCAGCAGTGATTGGGACACTTCCACCGGGGAGCTGTTTTTT.

This clone has more than one count but fewer than ten. V and J are TRBV27 and TRBJ1-2, with D possibly matching TRBD1 (6 bases). From germline, CDR1 is MNHEY and CDR2 SMNVEV (reference sequence). The CDR3 extends over 14 amino acids. V was clipped by 7 bases and J by 4 bases, with 16 bases between them. CDR3 region: CASKGQGKGYGYTF. DNA for the CDR3: TGTGCCAGCAAGGGGCAGGGGAAGGGCTATGGCTACACCTTC.

This chain uses TRBV19 with TRBJ2-2; D is perhaps TRBD1 (5 bases). V lost 2 bases to trimming and J lost 6 bases, with 13 bases between them. CDR1 and CDR2 (germline): LNHDA, SQIVND (reference sequence). This CDR3 is built from 15 residues. The CDR3 DNA reads TGTGCCAGTAGTATACAGGGTCGGGTGGCCGGGGAGCTGTTTTTT. It encodes CASSIQGRVAGELFF.

This clone was detected only a few times. The rearrangement links TRBV6-1 to TRBJ1-1; tentatively, D is TRBD1 (5 bases). From germline, CDR1 is MNHNS and CDR2 SASEGT. Trimming removed 4 bases at V and 0 bases at J, with 15 bases between. The CDR3 extends over 16 amino acids. The CDR3 sequence: CASSVQGRAMNTEAFF. For the CDR3, the DNA is TGTGCCAGCAGTGTTCAGGGCAGGGCGATGAACACTGAAGCTTTCTTT.

The CDR3 region is CASSLRGYGSKNIQYF. The CDR3 DNA is TGTGCCAGCAGCTTACGAGGGTATGGGAGCAAAAACATTCAGTACTTC. The chain links TRBV13 to TRBJ2-4; maybe TRBD2 (5 bases). Per the germline V gene, CDR1 is PRHDT and CDR2 is FYEKMQ (reference sequence). This CDR3 has 16 residues. The germline V and J ends were trimmed by 2 bases and 3 bases, with 14 bases remaining between them. Supplemented by reference TRBV13 and TRBJ2-4, the full variable domain reads AAGVIQSPRHLIKEKRETATLKCYPIPRHDTVYWYQQGPGQDPQFLISFYEKMQSDKGSIPDRFSAQQFSDYHSELNMSSLELGDSALYFCASSLRGYGSKNIQYFGAGTRLSVL.

The genes are TRBV20-1 and TRBJ1-1; 9 nucleotides match TRBD1. The CDR3 runs to 11 residues. Germline V gives CDR1 DFQATT, CDR2 SNEGSKA (reference sequence). J lost 11 bases, V lost 6 bases, and 7 bases had no gene match. Written as DNA, the CDR3 is TGCAGTGCGGGGACAGGGAGGCCGGCTTTCTTT. It translates to CSAGTGRPAFF.

The chain carries TRBV3-1 (or the pseudogene TRBV3-2) and TRBJ1-1; D unclear. The CDR3 has 11 residues. The ends were cut back, 3 bases at V and 7 bases at J, with 6 bases in the middle. Germline V gene lookup returns CDR1 LGHDT and CDR2 YNNKEL (reference sequence). CDR3: CASSQGFEAFF. CDR3 nucleotide sequence: TGTGCCAGCAGCCAGGGCTTTGAAGCTTTCTTT.

The genes are TRBV2 and TRBJ2-1; no definite D call. V was trimmed by 5 bases and J by 0 bases, leaving 8 bases between them. Germline lookup yields CDR1 SNHLY and CDR2 FYNNEI. The CDR3 runs 14 residues. CDR3 loop: CASSKRSSYNEQFF. DNA for the CDR3: TGTGCCAGCAGTAAGAGGAGCTCCTACAATGAGCAGTTCTTC.

J is TRBJ2-6 and V is TRBV28; no definite D call. CDR1 MDHEN and CDR2 SYDVKM come from the germline V gene. V was trimmed by 5 bases and J by 0 bases, leaving 8 bases between them. The CDR3 has 15 amino acids. CDR3 bases: TGTGCCAGCAGTCCGGTGGGCTCTGGGGCCAACGTCCTGACTTTC. Its translation: CASSPVGSGANVLTF.

For the CDR3, the DNA is TGTGCCAGCAGCGTAGCAGGAGCCGGAAACACCATATATTTT. This gives the protein CASSVAGAGNTIYF. The chain uses TRBV9 and TRBJ1-3; D ambiguous. The V end lost 0 bases, the J end lost 4 bases, and 8 bases lay between the germline ends. Germline V gene lookup returns CDR1 SGDLS and CDR2 YYNGEE. CDR3 length equals 14 residues.

The CDR3, as DNA: TGTGCCAGCAGCTTACAGGGGGCTGTGGGCACCGGGGAGCTGTTTTTT. This codes for CASSLQGAVGTGELFF. The genes are TRBV7-3 and TRBJ2-2; the match to TRBD1 covers 8 bases. The germline V gene encodes CDR1 SGHTA and CDR2 FQGTGA. The CDR3 covers 16 residues. With 2 bases clipped from V and 4 bases from J, the junction kept 6 bases outside the gene matches.

The rearrangement uses TRBV27 and TRBJ2-3; 7 bases agree with TRBD1. CDR3 length: 19 amino acids. Per germline, CDR1 MNHEY and CDR2 SMNVEV (reference sequence). V was pared by 5 bases and J by 0 bases, with 17 bases of the junction left unmatched. The CDR3 region is CASSQTFLRQGFSTDTQYF. The CDR3, as DNA: TGTGCCAGCAGTCAGACCTTCCTTCGACAGGGCTTTAGCACAGATACGCAGTATTTT.

In its sample, this clone was seen a few times. The genes are TRBV27 and TRBJ2-3; 8 positions agree with TRBD2. J lost 3 bases, V lost 5 bases, and 16 bases had no gene match. This CDR3 spans 18 amino acids. Germline V gives CDR1 MNHEY, CDR2 SMNVEV (reference sequence). The CDR3 protein is CASSPKSGGPRTTDTQYF. Here the CDR3 DNA reads TGTGCCAGCAGTCCGAAATCGGGGGGGCCTCGAACTACAGATACGCAGTATTTT.

This rearrangement joins TRBV7-6 to TRBJ2-3; D is ambiguous. V dropped 5 bases and J dropped 4 bases, with 10 bases sitting between them. CDR1 is SGHVS and CDR2 is FNYEAQ in the germline V gene. The CDR3 covers 13 residues. The CDR3 is CASSMIAADTQYF. DNA for the CDR3: TGTGCCAGCAGCATGATTGCCGCAGATACGCAGTATTTT.

The DNA of the CDR3 is TGCGCCAGCAGCGTCACCCTAGCGGGGGGCTCCACCGGGGAGCTGTTTTTT. It translates to CASSVTLAGGSTGELFF. This chain links TRBV5-1 with TRBJ2-2; TRBD2 matches 11 bases. This CDR3 region has 17 residues. J lost 4 bases, V lost 4 bases, and 9 bases had no gene match. Germline CDR1 SGHRS, CDR2 YFSETQ.

This clone was seen only a few times. The chain has TRBV6-5 and TRBJ1-1; D not resolved. CDR3 size: 12 residues. Germline values: CDR1 MNHEY, CDR2 SVGAGI. Trimming removed 6 bases from V and 7 bases from J, with 12 bases in between. The CDR3 sequence: CASSETGLEAFF. The CDR3 nucleotides read TGTGCCAGCAGCGAGACGGGTCTTGAAGCTTTCTTT.

The J gene is TRBJ2-3, the V gene TRBV28; D gene ambiguous. This CDR3 has 14 amino acids. Germline V lookup: CDR1 MDHEN, CDR2 SYDVKM. DNA of the CDR3: TGTGCTACGACTTATGGACCTAGCACAGATACGCAGTATTTT. The encoded protein is CATTYGPSTDTQYF.